One and the same sample provided the 17 T cell receptor beta chains below, sequenced in a study of CD8+ T cells in alopecia areata. Treatment in this sample: oral pan-JAK inhibitor, 5-10 mg twice daily. Sequencing relied on a cDNA template that was reverse transcribed from extracted RNA. Using immunoSEQ multiplex PCR, the repertoire was profiled, and TCRdb retains in-frame clones only, with some absent. The sample contains hundreds of thousands of clones, 58% of which appear only once. The sample in question was CD4+ T cells sorted from blood, obtained at week 24, from a patient treated with tofacitinib. The receptors derive from a human donor with alopecia areata.

This clone was observed a few times. The same CDR3 is also encoded by other DNA sequences in this sample. V is TRBV20-1 and J is TRBJ2-5; D remains ambiguous. The CDR3 runs to 11 residues. The germline gives CDR1 DFQATT, CDR2 SNEGSKA (reference sequence). With 3 bases removed from V and 5 bases from J, the gap between germline ends came to 7 bases. The CDR3 sequence: CSARLQETQYF. The CDR3 DNA reads as TGCAGTGCTAGGTTACAGGAGACCCAGTACTTC.

This clone was detected a few times. The chain employs TRBV11-2 and TRBJ1-2; weak D call: TRBD1 (6 bases). CDR1 and CDR2 from the germline V gene are SGHAT and FQNNGV. Trimming left V 1 base short and J 1 base short, with 16 bases between. There are 17 residues in the CDR3. This CDR3 reads CASSLGGAAGDNYGYTF. The DNA of the CDR3 is TGTGCCAGCAGCTTAGGGGGGGCGGCAGGTGATAACTATGGCTACACCTTC.

V is TRBV29-1 and J is TRBJ1-2; 10 bases match TRBD1. The germline CDR1 and CDR2 sequences are SQVTM and ANQGSEA. The V gene end was trimmed by 6 bases and the J gene end by 7 bases; junction bases not matched to a gene: 8. This CDR3 is built from 13 residues. The CDR3 here is CSVRDRGRVGYTF. CDR3 sequence (DNA): TGCAGCGTCCGTGACAGGGGGCGCGTTGGCTACACCTTC.

The chain couples TRBV7-9 to TRBJ1-2; no reliable D call. This CDR3 comprises 14 residues. Germline V gene data show CDR1 as SEHNR and CDR2 as FQNEAQ (reference sequence). V was trimmed by 8 bases and J by 5 bases, leaving 18 bases between them. The CDR3 spells CASRPSDRAYGYTF. The CDR3 nucleotides are TGTGCCAGCCGTCCCTCAGACCGAGCATATGGCTACACCTTC.

The chain's CDR3 is CASGTGLNEQYF. The CDR3, as DNA: TGTGCCTCCGGGACAGGATTAAACGAGCAGTACTTC. The J gene is TRBJ2-7, the V gene TRBV7-2; 8 nucleotides align to TRBD1. The CDR3 is 12 residues long. Germline CDR1 is SGHTA and CDR2 is FQGNSA. Trimming cost V 11 bases and J 5 bases; bases outside gene matches: 8.

The chain recombines TRBV9 with TRBJ2-7; 9 nucleotides line up with TRBD2. Germline CDR1 is SGDLS and CDR2 is YYNGEE. This CDR3 has 15 amino acids. J was trimmed by 2 bases and V by 0 bases; bases with no gene match: 3. DNA for the CDR3: TGTGCCAGCAGCGTAGGGGGACTAGCCACCTACGAGCAGTACTTC. Translated: CASSVGGLATYEQYF.

This clone appeared a few times. This specimen includes other DNA sequences encoding the same CDR3. The rearrangement links TRBV30 to TRBJ2-5; no reliable D call. Germline V gene data show CDR1 as GTSNPN and CDR2 as SVGIG (reference sequence). The CDR3 is made up of 11 amino acids. The V gene lost 0 bases and the J gene lost 4 bases, with 3 bases spanning the gap. Written as DNA, the CDR3 is TGTGCCTGGAGTGTACGAGAGACCCAGTACTTC. Its translation is CAWSVRETQYF.

The V call is TRBV29-1, the J call TRBJ1-2, with D uncertain. The V gene lost 4 bases and the J gene lost 4 bases, with 13 bases spanning the gap. The CDR3 length is 13 residues. Germline V gene sequence: CDR1 SQVTM, CDR2 ANQGSEA. Written as DNA, the CDR3 is TGCAGCGTTGTTAGACAACCGGGCTATGGCTACACCTTC. Encoded protein: CSVVRQPGYGYTF. The variable domain in full, completed from reference TRBV29-1 and TRBJ1-2, reads SAVISQKPSRDICQRGTSLTIQCQVDSQVTMMFWYRQQPGQSLTLIATANQGSEATYESGFVIDKFPISRPNLTFSTLTVSNMSPEDSSIYLCSVVRQPGYGYTFGSGTRLTVV.

Here the CDR3 reads CASSLQAGGPGAEQFF. CDR3 in DNA: TGCGCCAGCAGCTTGCAAGCGGGGGGCCCTGGGGCTGAGCAGTTCTTC. V gene TRBV5-1 combines with J gene TRBJ2-1; TRBD2 matches 9 bases. Trimming took 1 base from V and 9 from J; bases not matched to a gene: 11. CDR3 size: 16 residues. Germline V gene lookup returns CDR1 SGHRS and CDR2 YFSETQ.

This chain connects TRBV4-1 to TRBJ1-6; D perhaps matches TRBD1 (5 bases). Germline values: CDR1 MGHRA, CDR2 YSYEKL. The CDR3 is 14 amino acids. V was cut by 7 bases and J by 7 bases, with 14 bases left in between. The CDR3 loop is CASKAGGLNSPLHF. The CDR3 DNA reads as TGCGCCAGCAAAGCGGGGGGGTTAAATTCACCCCTCCACTTT.

In DNA, the CDR3 is TGTGCCAGCAGTTACTCCGGACAGCGAGGCGCTGAAGCTTTCTTT. Translation gives CASSYSGQRGAEAFF. The genes are TRBV6-5 and TRBJ1-1; TRBD1 might be the D (6 bases). CDR3 length: 15 amino acids. V gave up 0 bases and J gave up 6 bases, with 14 bases separating them. Germline V CDR1 and CDR2: MNHEY, SVGAGI.

The V gene is TRBV5-1, the J gene TRBJ2-1, with 9 bases fitting TRBD2. The CDR3 runs 15 residues. From germline, CDR1 is SGHRS and CDR2 YFSETQ. V lost 4 bases to trimming and J lost 5 bases; unmatched junction nucleotides: 7. The CDR3 nucleotides are TGCGCCAGCAGCCCGGGACTAGCCACACACAATGAGCAGTTCTTC. The encoded protein is CASSPGLATHNEQFF.

In DNA form, the CDR3 reads TGTGCCAGCAGTTTTCCCGGAGGAGGGCTGTTTTTT. It yields the protein CASSFPGGGLFF. The chain employs TRBV6-5 and TRBJ2-2, with a tentative D call TRBD2 (5 bases). Trimming left V 4 bases short and J 13 bases short, with 13 bases between. CDR3 length: 12 amino acids. The germline V gene encodes CDR1 MNHEY and CDR2 SVGAGI.

This clone was detected a few times. The chain has TRBV29-1 and TRBJ1-1; possibly TRBD1 for D (5 bases). CDR1 is SQVTM and CDR2 is ANQGSEA in the germline V gene. CDR3 length equals 15 residues. V was clipped by 6 bases and J by 1 base, with 18 bases between them. CDR3 DNA: TGCAGCGTGCTGGTCCGGGGGGGAGCGAACACTGAAGCTTTCTTT. Its protein is CSVLVRGGANTEAFF. The complete variable domain, with remaining parts taken from reference TRBV29-1 and TRBJ1-1, reads SAVISQKPSRDICQRGTSLTIQCQVDSQVTMMFWYRQQPGQSLTLIATANQGSEATYESGFVIDKFPISRPNLTFSTLTVSNMSPEDSSIYLCSVLVRGGANTEAFFGQGTRLTVV.

The rearrangement links TRBV29-1 to TRBJ1-1; no clear D gene. CDR3 length: 13 amino acids. The germline V and J ends were trimmed by 0 bases and 11 bases, with 16 bases remaining between them. From germline, CDR1 is SQVTM and CDR2 ANQGSEA. The DNA for the CDR3 is TGCAGCGTTGAAGACTCGTCGACAAGGTTTGCTTTCTTT. Encoded protein: CSVEDSSTRFAFF.

This clone was seen once. The rearrangement joins TRBV5-1 to TRBJ1-6; D gene unclear. Germline-derived CDR1 and CDR2 are SGHRS and YFSETQ. Trimming removed 0 bases at V and 6 bases at J, with 13 bases between. This CDR3 has 16 residues. CDR3 sequence reads: CASSLEGSRINSPLHF. CDR3 nucleotide sequence: TGCGCCAGCAGCTTGGAGGGTTCGAGGATTAATTCACCCCTCCACTTT.

The chain carries TRBV7-2 and TRBJ1-1, with D possibly being TRBD1 (5 bases). V lost 0 bases to trimming and J lost 5 bases, with 10 bases between them. The germline V gene encodes CDR1 SGHTA and CDR2 FQGNSA. There are 14 residues in the CDR3. This chain's CDR3 is CASSLARGGTEAFF. The CDR3 DNA follows: TGTGCCAGCAGCTTAGCGAGGGGTGGTACTGAAGCTTTCTTT.